Here is one T cell receptor (beta chain) with its context. Its antigen remains unidentified. Base qualities were left out, and no much larger clone turns up one base away. These data belong to a study of patients and donors after allogeneic stem cell transplantation (dated by TCRdb to 2019 to 2021). In the germline V gene, CDR1 corresponds to SGHDT and CDR2 to YYEEEE. The CDR3 goes from the cysteine to the phenylalanine over 12 residues. CDR3 DNA only is kept here, 36 bases in frame from base 1. The germline ends are 6 bases apart after V is trimmed by 3 bases and J by 3 bases. Library preparation used RT-PCR. Sequencing relied on a NextSeq 550. TCRdb reprocessed the public reads (quality trimming at Q25 with fastp, clone calling with MiXCR) and kept in-frame beta chains. Every CDR3 protein is listed once, alongside the most common genes and DNA of its rows. The sample profile shows some 90,000 distinct CDR3 sequences; under 50% of them were found once. Roughly two thirds of the sample is taken by the ten largest.

Specimen: blood, either unsorted or a sorted T cell fraction (not recorded which). The receptor's source is a human donor who was either an allogeneic HSCT recipient or a stem cell or donor lymphocyte infusion donor (not recorded which). It is not recorded whose cells these are; they may come from a transplant donor. The V and J genes are TRBV5-6 and TRBJ1-2; the D gene is unclear. The CDR3 here reads CASSSEDYGYTF. The base sequence is TGTGCCAGCAGCTCGGAAGACTATGGCTACACCTTC.